Listed below are T cell receptor beta chains from one sample, sequenced in a study of OX40 agonist ivuxolimab in advanced cancers. Profiling relied on immunoSEQ multiplex PCR, and the TCRdb table lists in-frame clones only, not all of them. The sample lists 65,000 to 80,000 clones, roughly four fifths seen once, with roughly 6.3% in the top ten. This specimen consisted of CD4+ or CD8+ T cells sorted from blood, obtained in a trial of the OX40 agonist ivuxolimab. Every receptor here comes from an adult with an advanced solid tumor such as melanoma, head and neck, liver or kidney cancer. The CDR3 runs from the conserved cysteine through the conserved F or W. Each record gives: clone size, D gene, J gene, V gene, CDR3 protein, CDR3 DNA. The D gene is left open where the match is weak. Clone size appears in some rows only: once, few, many, or a class for an expanded clone.

size: NA; D: TRBD1; J: TRBJ2-5; V: TRBV7-2; CDR3: CASSADRGEETQYF; DNA: TGTGCCAGCAGCGCAGACAGGGGAGAAGAGACCCAGTACTTC
size: NA; D: NA; J: TRBJ2-7; V: TRBV27; CDR3: CASSLGQAQNHEQYF; DNA: TGTGCCAGCAGTTTAGGGCAGGCGCAAAACCACGAGCAGTACTTC
size: NA; D: TRBD1; J: TRBJ2-7; V: TRBV10-3; CDR3: CAISESMDRGYEQYF; DNA: TGTGCCATCAGTGAGTCGATGGACAGGGGGTACGAGCAGTACTTC
size: NA; D: NA; J: TRBJ2-5; V: TRBV11-2; CDR3: CASSGGGLTYQETQYF; DNA: TGTGCCAGCAGCGGAGGGGGGCTCACGTACCAAGAGACCCAGTACTTC
size: NA; D: NA; J: TRBJ1-4; V: TRBV2; CDR3: CASSEGGRVQEKLFF; DNA: TGTGCCAGCAGTGAAGGGGGGCGGGTGCAGGAAAAACTGTTTTTT
size: NA; D: TRBD2; J: TRBJ2-3; V: TRBV7-6; CDR3: CASSLEGLAGVDTQYF; DNA: TGTGCCAGCAGCTTAGAAGGACTAGCGGGAGTAGATACGCAGTATTTT
size: NA; D: TRBD2; J: TRBJ2-3; V: TRBV4-1; CDR3: CASSRPAAGLAGGDTQYF; DNA: TGCGCCAGCAGCCGCCCCGCCGCCGGACTAGCGGGGGGAGATACGCAGTATTTT
size: NA; D: NA; J: TRBJ1-2; V: TRBV5-6; CDR3: CASSFGVGANYGYTF; DNA: TGTGCCAGCAGCTTCGGGGTAGGGGCTAACTATGGCTACACCTTC
size: NA; D: NA; J: TRBJ2-3; V: TRBV11-3; CDR3: CASSATADTQYF; DNA: TGTGCCAGCAGCGCGACGGCAGATACGCAGTATTTT
size: NA; D: TRBD2; J: TRBJ2-1; V: TRBV2; CDR3: CASSTSVDNEQFF; DNA: TGTGCCAGCTCGACTAGCGTGGACAATGAGCAGTTCTTC
size: NA; D: TRBD1; J: TRBJ2-1; V: TRBV27; CDR3: CASSWETGGSYNEQFF; DNA: TGTGCCAGCAGTTGGGAGACAGGGGGTTCCTACAATGAGCAGTTCTTC
size: NA; D: NA; J: TRBJ1-1; V: TRBV6-5; CDR3: CATIPSTEAFF; DNA: TGTGCCACCATACCTTCGACTGAAGCTTTCTTT
size: NA; D: TRBD2; J: TRBJ2-1; V: TRBV6-5; CDR3: CASSSGLAGVDNEQFF; DNA: TGTGCCAGCAGTTCCGGGCTGGCGGGGGTGGACAATGAGCAGTTCTTC
size: NA; D: NA; J: TRBJ2-3; V: TRBV27; CDR3: CASSLDRYTDTQYF; DNA: TGTGCCAGCAGTTTAGATCGGTACACAGATACGCAGTATTTT
size: NA; D: NA; J: TRBJ2-5; V: TRBV6-4; CDR3: CASSEVQGWETQYF; DNA: TGTGCCAGCAGTGAAGTCCAGGGTTGGGAGACCCAGTACTTC
size: NA; D: NA; J: TRBJ2-7; V: TRBV19; CDR3: CASSISPYEQYF; DNA: TGTGCCAGTAGTATATCCCCCTACGAGCAGTACTTC
size: NA; D: TRBD2; J: TRBJ2-3; V: TRBV7-9; CDR3: CASSSLGPGLPITDTQYF; DNA: TGTGCCAGCAGCTCCTTAGGACCGGGACTACCAATCACAGATACGCAGTATTTT
size: NA; D: NA; J: TRBJ2-3; V: TRBV28; CDR3: CASSGGTAYPDTQYF; DNA: TGTGCCAGCAGTGGAGGGACAGCATATCCAGATACGCAGTATTTT
size: NA; D: TRBD2; J: TRBJ2-3; V: TRBV5-4; CDR3: CASSSPGLAGEGITDTQYF; DNA: TGTGCCAGCAGCTCCCCGGGACTAGCGGGAGAGGGGATCACAGATACGCAGTATTTT
size: NA; D: NA; J: TRBJ1-5; V: TRBV5-1; CDR3: CASSLAPGGNQPQHF; DNA: TGCGCCAGCAGCTTGGCGCCAGGGGGCAATCAGCCCCAGCATTTT
size: NA; D: TRBD2; J: TRBJ2-7; V: TRBV4-2; CDR3: CASSQPTSGSYEQYF; DNA: TGTGCCAGCAGCCAGCCCACTAGCGGTAGTTACGAGCAGTACTTC
size: NA; D: TRBD2; J: TRBJ2-5; V: TRBV29-1; CDR3: CSVQWGGETQYF; DNA: TGCAGCGTCCAATGGGGGGGAGAGACCCAGTACTTC
size: NA; D: NA; J: TRBJ2-1; V: TRBV7-2; CDR3: CTSSFTGTSSYNEQFF; DNA: TGTACCAGCAGCTTTACAGGGACCTCGTCCTACAATGAGCAGTTCTTC
size: NA; D: NA; J: TRBJ2-1; V: TRBV7-8; CDR3: CASSLGGATYNEQFF; DNA: TGTGCCAGCAGCTTAGGCGGGGCGACCTACAATGAGCAGTTCTTC
size: NA; D: NA; J: TRBJ1-4; V: TRBV5-1; CDR3: CASRLVGMANEKLFF; DNA: TGCGCCAGCAGATTGGTGGGGATGGCTAATGAAAAACTGTTTTTT
size: NA; D: NA; J: TRBJ1-5; V: TRBV20-1; CDR3: CSVGRDQPQHF; DNA: TGCAGTGTAGGCCGGGATCAGCCCCAGCATTTT
size: NA; D: NA; J: TRBJ1-1; V: TRBV29-1; CDR3: CSAEWGSTEAFF; DNA: TGCAGCGCTGAATGGGGGAGCACTGAAGCTTTCTTT
size: NA; D: NA; J: TRBJ1-1; V: TRBV7-2; CDR3: CASGGGLNTEAFF; DNA: TGTGCATCCGGGGGTGGACTGAACACTGAAGCTTTCTTT
size: NA; D: TRBD1; J: TRBJ2-7; V: TRBV7-2; CDR3: CASSERQGSTYEQYF; DNA: TGTGCCAGCAGTGAACGACAGGGTAGCACCTACGAGCAGTACTTC
size: NA; D: NA; J: TRBJ1-2; V: TRBV18; CDR3: CASSQNYGYTF; DNA: TGTGCCAGCTCACAAAACTATGGCTACACCTTC
size: NA; D: TRBD1; J: TRBJ1-1; V: TRBV7-2; CDR3: CASSLAGQGVNTEAFF; DNA: TGTGCCAGCAGCTTAGCAGGACAGGGGGTAAACACTGAAGCTTTCTTT
size: NA; D: TRBD1; J: TRBJ2-2; V: TRBV14; CDR3: CASSQVLGTGARTGELFF; DNA: TGTGCCAGCAGCCAAGTATTGGGGACAGGGGCCCGCACCGGGGAGCTGTTTTTT
size: NA; D: NA; J: TRBJ1-2; V: TRBV6-5; CDR3: CASSGYTF; DNA: TGTGCCAGCAGTGGCTACACCTTC
size: NA; D: NA; J: TRBJ1-1; V: TRBV18; CDR3: CASSPPPQVNTEAFF; DNA: TGTGCCAGCTCACCTCCCCCGCAGGTGAACACTGAAGCTTTCTTT
size: once; D: TRBD1; J: TRBJ1-2; V: TRBV4-1; CDR3: CASSQDGTGGAYYGYTF; DNA: TGCGCCAGCAGCCAAGATGGGACAGGGGGCGCATACTATGGCTACACCTTC
size: NA; D: TRBD2; J: TRBJ2-5; V: TRBV6-5; CDR3: CASRSTSVETQYF; DNA: TGTGCCAGCAGGTCAACTAGCGTGGAGACCCAGTACTTC
size: NA; D: NA; J: TRBJ2-5; V: TRBV2; CDR3: CASSVVLLETQYF; DNA: TGTGCCAGCAGTGTCGTCCTTCTGGAGACCCAGTACTTC